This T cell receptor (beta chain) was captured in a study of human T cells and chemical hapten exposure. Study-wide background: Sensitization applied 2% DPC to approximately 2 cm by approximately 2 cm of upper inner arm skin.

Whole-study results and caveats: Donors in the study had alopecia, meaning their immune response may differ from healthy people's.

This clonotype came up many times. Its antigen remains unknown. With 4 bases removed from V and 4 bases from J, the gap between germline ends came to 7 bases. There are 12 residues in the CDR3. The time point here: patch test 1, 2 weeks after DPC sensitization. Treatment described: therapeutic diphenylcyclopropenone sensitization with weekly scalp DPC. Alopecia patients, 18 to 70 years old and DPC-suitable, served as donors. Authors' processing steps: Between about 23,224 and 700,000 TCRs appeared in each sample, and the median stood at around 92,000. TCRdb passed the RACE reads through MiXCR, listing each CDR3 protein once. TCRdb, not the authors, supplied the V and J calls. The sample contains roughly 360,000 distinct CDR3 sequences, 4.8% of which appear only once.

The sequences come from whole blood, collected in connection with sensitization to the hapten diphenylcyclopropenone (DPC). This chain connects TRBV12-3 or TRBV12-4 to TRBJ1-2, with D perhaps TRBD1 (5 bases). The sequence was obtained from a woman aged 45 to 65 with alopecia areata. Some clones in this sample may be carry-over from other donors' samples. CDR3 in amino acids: CASSSGSYGYTF. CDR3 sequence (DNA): TGTGCCAGCAGTTCAGGGAGCTATGGCTACACCTTC.